This T cell receptor beta chain was sequenced in a study of CD8 T cells in Susac syndrome. Per the germline V gene, CDR1 is SGHDN and CDR2 is FVKESK. The CDR3 extends over 12 amino acids. Trimming removed 1 base at V and 7 bases at J, with 7 bases between. With random hexamers, roughly 0.45 to 1 ug RNA was reverse transcribed. It was immunoSEQ multiplex PCR that amplified TCR beta CDR3 across 54 Vbeta and 13 Jbeta. TCRdb re-called the immunoSEQ multiplex PCR reads through MiXCR, storing one row per CDR3 protein. Of about 130,000 distinct CDR3 sequences in the sample, around 95% were seen once. TEMRA cells were FACS-enriched, and CD8+ and CD4+ T cells were isolated negatively.

The source material was CD8+ T cells from PBMCs. V gene TRBV14 combines with J gene TRBJ2-5; D not certain. This receptor was obtained from a human donor with Susac syndrome. DNA of the CDR3: TGTGCCAGCAGCCAAGGTCGAGGGACCCAGTACTTC. It codes for CASSQGRGTQYF.